One TCR beta chain is described in this entry. The data were taken from a study of cytomegalovirus exposure and HLA in healthy donors. The PCR was carried out with 60 Vbeta primers and 13 Jbeta primers. Profiling relied on immunoSEQ multiplex PCR, and the TCRdb table lists in-frame clones only, not all of them. The data show 150,000 to 250,000 clones, around 78% seen once. The origin of this receptor is a man aged 25-45 years in good health and CMV-seronegative. The material sequenced was PBMCs.

The CDR3 loop is CASSPRGAVYEQYF. CDR3 in DNA: TGTGCCAGCAGCCCCCGGGGGGCTGTCTACGAGCAGTACTTC. The chain carries TRBV7-9 and TRBJ2-7, with a possible D match to TRBD2 (7 bases). V dropped 5 bases and J dropped 3 bases, with 14 bases sitting between them. This CDR3 has 14 residues. CDR1 and CDR2 from the germline V gene are SEHNR and FQNEAQ (reference sequence).